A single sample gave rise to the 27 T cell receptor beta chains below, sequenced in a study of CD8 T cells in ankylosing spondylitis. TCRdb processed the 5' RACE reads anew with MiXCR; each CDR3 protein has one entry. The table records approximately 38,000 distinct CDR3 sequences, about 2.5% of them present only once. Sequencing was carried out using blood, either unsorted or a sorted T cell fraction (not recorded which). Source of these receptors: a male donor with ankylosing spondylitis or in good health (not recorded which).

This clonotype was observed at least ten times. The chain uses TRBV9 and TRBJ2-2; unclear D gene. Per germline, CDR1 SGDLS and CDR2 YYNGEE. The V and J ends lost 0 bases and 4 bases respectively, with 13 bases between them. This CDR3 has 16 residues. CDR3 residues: CASSVAGRITTGELFF. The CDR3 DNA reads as TGTGCCAGCAGCGTAGCCGGAAGAATCACCACCGGGGAGCTGTTTTTT.

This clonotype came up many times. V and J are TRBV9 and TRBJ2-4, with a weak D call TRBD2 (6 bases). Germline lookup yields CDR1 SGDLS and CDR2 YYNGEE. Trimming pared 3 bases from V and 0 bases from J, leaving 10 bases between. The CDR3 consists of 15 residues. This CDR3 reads CASSGSGLAKNIQYF. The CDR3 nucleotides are TGTGCCAGCAGCGGGTCGGGACTAGCCAAAAACATTCAGTACTTC.

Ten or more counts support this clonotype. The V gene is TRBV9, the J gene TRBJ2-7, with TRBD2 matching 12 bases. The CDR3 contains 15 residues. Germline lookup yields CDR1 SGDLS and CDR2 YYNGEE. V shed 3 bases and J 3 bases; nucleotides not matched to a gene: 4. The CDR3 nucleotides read TGTGCCAGCAGCGGGGGACTAGCGGGTGGCTACGAGCAGTACTTC. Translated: CASSGGLAGGYEQYF.

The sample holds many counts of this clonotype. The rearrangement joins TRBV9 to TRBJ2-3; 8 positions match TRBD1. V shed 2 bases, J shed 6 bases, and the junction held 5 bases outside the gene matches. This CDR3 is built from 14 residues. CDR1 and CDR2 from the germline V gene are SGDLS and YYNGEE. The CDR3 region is CASSVFSGGDTQYF. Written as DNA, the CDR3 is TGTGCCAGCAGCGTCTTCTCAGGGGGCGATACGCAGTATTTT.

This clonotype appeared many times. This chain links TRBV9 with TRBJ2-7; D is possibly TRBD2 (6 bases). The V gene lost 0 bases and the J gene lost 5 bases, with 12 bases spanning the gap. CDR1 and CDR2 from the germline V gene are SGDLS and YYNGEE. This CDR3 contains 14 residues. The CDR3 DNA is TGTGCCAGCAGCGTAGCCGGAGGGTTCCACGAGCAGTACTTC. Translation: CASSVAGGFHEQYF.

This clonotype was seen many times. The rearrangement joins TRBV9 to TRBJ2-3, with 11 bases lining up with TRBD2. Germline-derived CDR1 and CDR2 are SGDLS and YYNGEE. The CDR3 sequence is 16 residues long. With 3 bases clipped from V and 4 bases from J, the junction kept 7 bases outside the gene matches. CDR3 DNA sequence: TGTGCCAGCAGCGCTTCTAGCGGGAGGAGGTCAGATACGCAGTATTTT. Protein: CASSASSGRRSDTQYF.

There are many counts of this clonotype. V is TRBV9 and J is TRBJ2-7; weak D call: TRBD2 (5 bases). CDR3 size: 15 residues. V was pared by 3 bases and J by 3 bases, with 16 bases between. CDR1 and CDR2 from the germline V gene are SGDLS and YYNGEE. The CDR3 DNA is TGTGCCAGCAGCGAGGCCCCAGCGGAGATCTACGAGCAGTACTTC. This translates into CASSEAPAEIYEQYF.

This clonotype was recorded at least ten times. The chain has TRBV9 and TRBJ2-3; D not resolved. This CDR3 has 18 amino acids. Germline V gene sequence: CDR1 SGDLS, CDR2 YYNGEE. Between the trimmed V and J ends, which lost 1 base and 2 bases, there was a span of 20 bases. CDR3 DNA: TGTGCCAGCAGCGTACACCCCCTGGTCCCATCCAACACAGATACGCAGTATTTT. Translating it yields CASSVHPLVPSNTDTQYF.

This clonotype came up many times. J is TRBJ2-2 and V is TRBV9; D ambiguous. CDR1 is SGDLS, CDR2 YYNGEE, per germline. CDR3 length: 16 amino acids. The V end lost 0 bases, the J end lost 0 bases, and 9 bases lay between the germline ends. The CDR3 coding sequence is TGTGCCAGCAGCGTAGAAGTGGGTCCGAACACCGGGGAGCTGTTTTTT. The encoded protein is CASSVEVGPNTGELFF.

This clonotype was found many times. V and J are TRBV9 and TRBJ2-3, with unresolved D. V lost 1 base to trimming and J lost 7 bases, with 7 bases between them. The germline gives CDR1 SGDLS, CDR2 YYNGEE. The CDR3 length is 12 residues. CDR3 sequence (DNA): TGTGCCAGCAGCGTATTGGAGAATACGCAGTATTTT. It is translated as CASSVLENTQYF.

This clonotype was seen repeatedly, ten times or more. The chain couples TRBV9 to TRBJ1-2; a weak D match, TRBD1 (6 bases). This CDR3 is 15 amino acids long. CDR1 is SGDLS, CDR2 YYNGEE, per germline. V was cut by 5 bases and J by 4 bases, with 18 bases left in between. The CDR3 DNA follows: TGTGCCAGCAGTATCTCAGGGGTCGCGAGCTATGGCTACACCTTC. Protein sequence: CASSISGVASYGYTF.

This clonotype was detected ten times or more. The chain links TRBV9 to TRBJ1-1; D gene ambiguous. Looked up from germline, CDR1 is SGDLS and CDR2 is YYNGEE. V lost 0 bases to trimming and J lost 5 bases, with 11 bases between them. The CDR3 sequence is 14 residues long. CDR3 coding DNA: TGTGCCAGCAGCGTAGTTGGGGAGGAGACTGAAGCTTTCTTT. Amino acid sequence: CASSVVGEETEAFF.

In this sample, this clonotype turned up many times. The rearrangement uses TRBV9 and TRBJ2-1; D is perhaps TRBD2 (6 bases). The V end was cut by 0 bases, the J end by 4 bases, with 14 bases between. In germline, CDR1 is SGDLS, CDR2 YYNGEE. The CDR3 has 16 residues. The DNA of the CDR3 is TGTGCCAGCAGCGTAGAGTACGGGAGAGGGTACAATGAGCAGTTCTTC. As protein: CASSVEYGRGYNEQFF.

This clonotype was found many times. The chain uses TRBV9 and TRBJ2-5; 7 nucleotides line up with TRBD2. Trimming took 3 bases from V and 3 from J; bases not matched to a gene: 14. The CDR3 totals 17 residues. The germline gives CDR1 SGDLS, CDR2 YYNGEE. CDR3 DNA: TGTGCCAGCAGCGCATCAGACCGCGGGAGATCGGAAGAGACCCAGTACTTC. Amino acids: CASSASDRGRSEETQYF.

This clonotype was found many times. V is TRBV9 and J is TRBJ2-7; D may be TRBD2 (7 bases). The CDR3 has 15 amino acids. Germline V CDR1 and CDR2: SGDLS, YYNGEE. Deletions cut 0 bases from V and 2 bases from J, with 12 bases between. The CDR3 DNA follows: TGTGCCAGCAGCGTAGCTACGGGGGGCCCCTACGAGCAGTACTTC. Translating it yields CASSVATGGPYEQYF.

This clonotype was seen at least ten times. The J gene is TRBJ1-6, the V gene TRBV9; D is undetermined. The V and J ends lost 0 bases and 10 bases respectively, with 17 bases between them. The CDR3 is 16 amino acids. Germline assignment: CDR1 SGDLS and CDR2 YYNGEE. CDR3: CASSVESSLVNSPLHF. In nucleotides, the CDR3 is TGTGCCAGCAGCGTAGAATCGTCCCTGGTCAACTCACCCCTCCACTTT.

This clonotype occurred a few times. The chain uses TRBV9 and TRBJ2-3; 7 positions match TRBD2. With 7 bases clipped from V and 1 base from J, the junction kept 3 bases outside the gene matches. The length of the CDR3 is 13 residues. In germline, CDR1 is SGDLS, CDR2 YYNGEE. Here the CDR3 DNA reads TGTGCCAGCGGGAGGGAGGGCACAGATACGCAGTATTTT. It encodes CASGREGTDTQYF.

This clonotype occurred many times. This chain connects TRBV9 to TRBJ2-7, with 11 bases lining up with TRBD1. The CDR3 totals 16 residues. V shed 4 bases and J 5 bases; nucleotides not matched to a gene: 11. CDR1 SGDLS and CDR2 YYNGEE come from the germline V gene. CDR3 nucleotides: TGTGCCAGCAGCAAGGGGGGGACAGGGGGAAAGAACGAGCAGTACTTC. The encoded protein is CASSKGGTGGKNEQYF.

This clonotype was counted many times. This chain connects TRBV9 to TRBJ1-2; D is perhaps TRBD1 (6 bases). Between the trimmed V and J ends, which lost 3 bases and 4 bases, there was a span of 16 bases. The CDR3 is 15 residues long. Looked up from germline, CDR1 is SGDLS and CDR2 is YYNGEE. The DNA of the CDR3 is TGTGCCAGCAGCGCTGGGGGCAGTTACACCTATGGCTACACCTTC. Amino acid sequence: CASSAGGSYTYGYTF.

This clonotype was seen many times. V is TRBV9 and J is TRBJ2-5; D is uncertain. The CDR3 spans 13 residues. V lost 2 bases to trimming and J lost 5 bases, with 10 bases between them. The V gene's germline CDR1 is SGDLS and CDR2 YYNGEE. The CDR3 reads CASSVRSRETQYF. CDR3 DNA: TGTGCCAGCAGCGTGCGGTCCCGGGAGACCCAGTACTTC.

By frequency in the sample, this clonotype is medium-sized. The CDR3 loop reads CSVEGTSGKFYNEQFF. As DNA, the CDR3 is TGCAGCGTTGAAGGGACTAGCGGAAAGTTCTACAATGAGCAGTTCTTC. This chain joins TRBV29-1 and TRBJ2-1; 10 nucleotides line up with TRBD2. Germline V gene sequence: CDR1 SQVTM, CDR2 ANQGSEA. V shed 1 base and J 3 bases; nucleotides not matched to a gene: 6. This CDR3 comprises 16 residues.

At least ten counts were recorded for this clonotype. This CDR3 is CANGTSGGEQYF. CDR3 in DNA: TGCGCTAACGGGACTAGCGGGGGCGAGCAGTACTTC. The rearrangement joins TRBV23-1 to TRBJ2-7, with 14 bases aligning to TRBD2. TRBV23-1 is known as an ORF, though its function is uncertain. The CDR3 runs to 12 residues.

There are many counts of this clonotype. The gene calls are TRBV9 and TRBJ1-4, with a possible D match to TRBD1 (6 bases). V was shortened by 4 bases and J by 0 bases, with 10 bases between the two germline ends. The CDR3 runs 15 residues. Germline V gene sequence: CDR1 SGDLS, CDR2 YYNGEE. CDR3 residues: CASSFGGSTNEKLFF. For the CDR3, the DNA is TGTGCCAGCAGCTTTGGGGGCTCAACTAATGAAAAACTGTTTTTT.

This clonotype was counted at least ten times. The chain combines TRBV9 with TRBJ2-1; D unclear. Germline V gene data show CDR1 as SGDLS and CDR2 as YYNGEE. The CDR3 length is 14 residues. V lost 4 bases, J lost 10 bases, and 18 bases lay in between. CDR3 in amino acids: CASSPEALVREQFF. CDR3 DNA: TGTGCCAGCAGCCCAGAGGCTTTAGTGAGGGAGCAGTTCTTC.

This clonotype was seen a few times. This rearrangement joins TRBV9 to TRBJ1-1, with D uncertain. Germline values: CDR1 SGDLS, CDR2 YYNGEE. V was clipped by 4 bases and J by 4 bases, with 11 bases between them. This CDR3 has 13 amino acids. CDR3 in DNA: TGTGCCAGCAGCATCGGAGTTGGCACTGAAGCTTTCTTT. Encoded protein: CASSIGVGTEAFF.

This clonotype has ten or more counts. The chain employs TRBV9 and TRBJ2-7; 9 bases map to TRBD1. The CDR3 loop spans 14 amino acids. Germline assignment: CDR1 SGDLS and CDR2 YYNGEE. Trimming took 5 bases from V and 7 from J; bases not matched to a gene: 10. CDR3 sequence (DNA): TGTGCCAGCAGTCCCGGGACAGGGTTCGGAGAGCAGTACTTC. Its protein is CASSPGTGFGEQYF. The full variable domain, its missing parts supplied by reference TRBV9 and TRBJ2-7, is DSGVTQTPKHLITATGQRVTLRCSPRSGDLSVYWYQQSLDQGLQFLIQYYNGEERAKGNILERFSAQQFPDLHSELNLSSLELGDSALYFCASSPGTGFGEQYFGPGTRLTVT.

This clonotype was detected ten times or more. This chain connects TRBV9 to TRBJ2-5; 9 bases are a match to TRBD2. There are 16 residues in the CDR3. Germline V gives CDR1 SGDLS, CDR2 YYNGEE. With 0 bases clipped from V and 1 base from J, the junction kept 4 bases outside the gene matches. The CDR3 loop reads CASSVVSTSGQETQYF. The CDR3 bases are TGTGCCAGCAGCGTAGTGTCGACTAGCGGCCAAGAGACCCAGTACTTC.